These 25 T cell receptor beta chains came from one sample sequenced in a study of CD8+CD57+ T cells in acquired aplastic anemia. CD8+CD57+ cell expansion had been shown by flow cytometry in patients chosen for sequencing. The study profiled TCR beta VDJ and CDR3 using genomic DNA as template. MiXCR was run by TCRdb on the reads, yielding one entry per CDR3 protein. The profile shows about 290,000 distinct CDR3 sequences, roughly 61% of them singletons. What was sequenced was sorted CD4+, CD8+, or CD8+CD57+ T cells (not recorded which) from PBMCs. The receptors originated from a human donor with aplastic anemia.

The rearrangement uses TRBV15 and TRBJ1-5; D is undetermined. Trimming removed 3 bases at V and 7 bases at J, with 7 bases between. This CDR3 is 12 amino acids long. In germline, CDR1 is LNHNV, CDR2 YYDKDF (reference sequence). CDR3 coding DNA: TGTGCCACCAGCAGTATCAGCCAGCCCCAGCATTTT. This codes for CATSSISQPQHF.

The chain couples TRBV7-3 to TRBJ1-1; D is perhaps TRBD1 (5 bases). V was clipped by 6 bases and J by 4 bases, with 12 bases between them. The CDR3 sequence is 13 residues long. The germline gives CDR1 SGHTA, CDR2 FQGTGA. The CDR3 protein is CASRGTSITEAFF. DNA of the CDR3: TGTGCCAGCAGGGGGACTTCGATCACTGAAGCTTTCTTT. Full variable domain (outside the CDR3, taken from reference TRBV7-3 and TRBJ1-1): GAGVSQTPSNKVTEKGKYVELRCDPISGHTALYWYRQSLGQGPEFLIYFQGTGAADDSGLPNDRFFAVRPEGSVSTLKIQRTERGDSAVYLCASRGTSITEAFFGQGTRLTVV.

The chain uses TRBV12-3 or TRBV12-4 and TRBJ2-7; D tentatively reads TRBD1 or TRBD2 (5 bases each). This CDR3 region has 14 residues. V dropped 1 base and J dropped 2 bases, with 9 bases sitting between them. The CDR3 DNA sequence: TGTGCCAGCAGTTTAGGAGGGGATGCCTACGAGCAGTACTTC. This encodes CASSLGGDAYEQYF.

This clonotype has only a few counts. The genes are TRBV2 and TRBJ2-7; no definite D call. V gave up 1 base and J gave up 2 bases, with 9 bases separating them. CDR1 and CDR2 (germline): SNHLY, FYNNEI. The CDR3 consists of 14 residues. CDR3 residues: CASSEGKQAYEQYF. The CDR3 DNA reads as TGTGCCAGCAGTGAAGGGAAACAAGCCTACGAGCAGTACTTC.

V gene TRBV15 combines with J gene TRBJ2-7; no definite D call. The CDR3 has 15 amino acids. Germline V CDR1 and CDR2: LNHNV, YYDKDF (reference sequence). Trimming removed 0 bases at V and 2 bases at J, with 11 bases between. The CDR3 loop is CATSRDISYPYEQYF. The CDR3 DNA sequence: TGTGCCACCAGCAGAGATATCAGTTACCCCTACGAGCAGTACTTC. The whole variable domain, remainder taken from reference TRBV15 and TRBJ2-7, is DAMVIQNPRYQVTQFGKPVTLSCSQTLNHNVMYWYQQKSSQAPKLLFHYYDKDFNNEADTPDNFQSRRPNTSFCFLDIRSPGLGDTAMYLCATSRDISYPYEQYFGPGTRLTVT.

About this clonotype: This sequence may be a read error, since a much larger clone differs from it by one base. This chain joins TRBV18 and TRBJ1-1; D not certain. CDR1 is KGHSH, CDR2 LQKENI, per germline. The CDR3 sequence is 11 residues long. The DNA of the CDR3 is TGTGCCAGCCCACCCGAGACTGAAGCTTTCTTT. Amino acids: CASPPETEAFF.

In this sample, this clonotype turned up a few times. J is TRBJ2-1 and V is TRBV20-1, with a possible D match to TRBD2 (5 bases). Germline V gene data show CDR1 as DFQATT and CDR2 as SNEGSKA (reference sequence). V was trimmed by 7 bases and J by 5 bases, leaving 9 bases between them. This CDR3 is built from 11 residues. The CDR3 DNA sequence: TGCAGTGGTCAGCGGAACAATGAGCAGTTCTTC. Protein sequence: CSGQRNNEQFF.

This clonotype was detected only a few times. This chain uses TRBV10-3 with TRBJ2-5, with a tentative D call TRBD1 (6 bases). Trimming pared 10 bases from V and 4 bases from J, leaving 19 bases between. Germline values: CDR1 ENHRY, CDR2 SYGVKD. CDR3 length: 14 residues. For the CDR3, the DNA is TGTGCCACCGTCCCGGGACACCTACGAGAGACCCAGTACTTC. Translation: CATVPGHLRETQYF.

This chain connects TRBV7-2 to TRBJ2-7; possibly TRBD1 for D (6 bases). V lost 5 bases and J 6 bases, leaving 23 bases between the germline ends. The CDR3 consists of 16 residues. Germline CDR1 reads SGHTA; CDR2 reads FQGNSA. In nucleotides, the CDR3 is TGTGCCAGCAGCACCGACTTAGTAGGGCAGGGGAGCGAGCAGTACTTC. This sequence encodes CASSTDLVGQGSEQYF.

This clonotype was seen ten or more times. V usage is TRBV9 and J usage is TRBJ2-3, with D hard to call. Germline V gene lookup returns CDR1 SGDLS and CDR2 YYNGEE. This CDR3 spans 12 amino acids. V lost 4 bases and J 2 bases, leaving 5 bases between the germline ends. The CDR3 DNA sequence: TGTGCCAGCAGCCCGATCACAGATACGCAGTATTTT. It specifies CASSPITDTQYF.

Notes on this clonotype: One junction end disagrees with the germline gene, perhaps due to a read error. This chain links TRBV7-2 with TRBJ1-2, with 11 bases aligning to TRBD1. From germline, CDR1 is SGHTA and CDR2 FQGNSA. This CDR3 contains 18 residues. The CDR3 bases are TGCGCCAGCAGCCATGCCGGGACAGGGGGAATAATTAACTATGGCTACACCTTC. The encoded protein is CASSHAGTGGIINYGYTF.

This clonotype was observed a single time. The CDR3 region has the DNA TGTGCCAGCACCCGCCGGGGCGCGGGAGGCTACACCTTC. Translation: CASTRRGAGGYTF. The V call is TRBV12-3 or TRBV12-4, the J call TRBJ1-2, with a weak D call TRBD1 (5 bases). The CDR3 is made up of 13 amino acids. V lost 7 bases and J 8 bases, leaving 17 bases between the germline ends.

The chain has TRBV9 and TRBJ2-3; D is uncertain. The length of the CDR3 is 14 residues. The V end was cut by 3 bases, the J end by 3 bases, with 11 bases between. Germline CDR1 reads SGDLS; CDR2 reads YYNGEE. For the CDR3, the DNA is TGTGCCAGCAGCGCCCTGGGCTTTACAGATACGCAGTATTTT. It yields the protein CASSALGFTDTQYF.

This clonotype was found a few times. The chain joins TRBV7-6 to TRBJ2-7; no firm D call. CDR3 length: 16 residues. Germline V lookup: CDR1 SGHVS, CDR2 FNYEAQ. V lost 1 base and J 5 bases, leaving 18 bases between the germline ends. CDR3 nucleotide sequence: TGTGCCAGCAGCTTAGGGTCCGTCAGATTACACGACGAGCAGTACTTC. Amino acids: CASSLGSVRLHDEQYF.

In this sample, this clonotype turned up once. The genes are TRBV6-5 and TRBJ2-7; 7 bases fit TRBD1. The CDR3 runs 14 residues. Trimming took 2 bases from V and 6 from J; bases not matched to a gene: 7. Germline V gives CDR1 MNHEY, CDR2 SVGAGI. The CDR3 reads CASSYQETGFEQYF. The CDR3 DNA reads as TGTGCCAGCAGTTACCAAGAGACAGGGTTCGAGCAGTACTTC.

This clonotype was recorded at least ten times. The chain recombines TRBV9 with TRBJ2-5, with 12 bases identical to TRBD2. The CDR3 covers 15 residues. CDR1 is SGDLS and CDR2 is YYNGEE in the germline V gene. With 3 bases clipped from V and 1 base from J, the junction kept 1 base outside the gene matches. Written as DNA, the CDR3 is TGTGCCAGCAGCGGGACTAGCGGGGCCCAAGAGACCCAGTACTTC. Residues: CASSGTSGAQETQYF.

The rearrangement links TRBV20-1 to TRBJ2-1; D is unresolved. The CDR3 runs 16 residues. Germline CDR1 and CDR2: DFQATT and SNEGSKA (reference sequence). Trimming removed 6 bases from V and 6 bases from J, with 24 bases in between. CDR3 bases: TGCAGTGCAAAATACCTGGGCCGATTGTTAGGCAATGAGCAGTTCTTC. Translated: CSAKYLGRLLGNEQFF.

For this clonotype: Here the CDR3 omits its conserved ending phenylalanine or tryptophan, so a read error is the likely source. The CDR3 nucleotides read TGCAGTGCTAGATTTCCTGGGCGTCCTTCGAACACTGAAGCTTTCCTT. This codes for CSARFPGRPSNTEAFL. This sequence joins TRBV20-1 and TRBJ1-1; D uncertain. This CDR3 comprises 16 residues. The V end was cut by 2 bases, the J end by 1 base, with 17 bases between. Germline values: CDR1 DFQATT, CDR2 SNEGSKA (reference sequence).

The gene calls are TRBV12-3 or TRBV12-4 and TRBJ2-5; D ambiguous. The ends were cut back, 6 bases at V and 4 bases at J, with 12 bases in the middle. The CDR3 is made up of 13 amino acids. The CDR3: CASSRTRVETQYF. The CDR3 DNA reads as TGTGCCAGCAGCCGGACGAGAGTAGAGACCCAGTACTTC.

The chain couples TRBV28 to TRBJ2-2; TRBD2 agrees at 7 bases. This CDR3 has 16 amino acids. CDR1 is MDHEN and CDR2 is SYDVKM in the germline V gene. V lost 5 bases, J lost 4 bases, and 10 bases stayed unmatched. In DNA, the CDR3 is TGTGCCAGCAGTCGCAGACTAGCTTTCAGCACCGGGGAGCTGTTTTTT. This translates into CASSRRLAFSTGELFF. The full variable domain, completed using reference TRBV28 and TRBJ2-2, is DVKVTQSSRYLVKRTGEKVFLECVQDMDHENMFWYRQDPGLGLRLIYFSYDVKMKEKGDIPEGYSVSREKKERFSLILESASTNQTSMYLCASSRRLAFSTGELFFGEGSRLTVL.

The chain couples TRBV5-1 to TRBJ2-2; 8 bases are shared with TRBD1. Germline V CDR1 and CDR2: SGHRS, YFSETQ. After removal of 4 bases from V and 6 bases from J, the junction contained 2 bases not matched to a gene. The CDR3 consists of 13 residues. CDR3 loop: CASSQDRAGELFF. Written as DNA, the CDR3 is TGCGCCAGCAGCCAGGACAGGGCCGGGGAGCTGTTTTTT.

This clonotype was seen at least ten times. CDR3 DNA sequence: TGTGCCAGCAGCACAACTCGGGGAGGGCCCGAGCAGTACTTC. Protein product: CASSTTRGGPEQYF. V gene TRBV7-2 combines with J gene TRBJ2-7, with 7 positions matching TRBD2. The V gene end was trimmed by 5 bases and the J gene end by 6 bases; junction bases not matched to a gene: 10. CDR1 is SGHTA, CDR2 FQGNSA, per germline. The CDR3 consists of 14 residues.

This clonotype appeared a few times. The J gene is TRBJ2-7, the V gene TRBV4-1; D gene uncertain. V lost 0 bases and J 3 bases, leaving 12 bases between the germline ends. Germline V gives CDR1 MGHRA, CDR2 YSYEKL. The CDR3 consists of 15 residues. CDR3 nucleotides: TGCGCCAGCAGCCAAGATTTAAGGCGGAGCTACGAGCAGTACTTC. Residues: CASSQDLRRSYEQYF.

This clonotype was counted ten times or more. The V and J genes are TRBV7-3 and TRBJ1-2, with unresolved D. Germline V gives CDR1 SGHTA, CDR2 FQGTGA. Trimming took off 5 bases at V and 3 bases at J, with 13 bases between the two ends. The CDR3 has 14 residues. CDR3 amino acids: CASSANMLDYGYTF. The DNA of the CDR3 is TGTGCCAGCAGCGCGAATATGCTGGACTATGGCTACACCTTC.

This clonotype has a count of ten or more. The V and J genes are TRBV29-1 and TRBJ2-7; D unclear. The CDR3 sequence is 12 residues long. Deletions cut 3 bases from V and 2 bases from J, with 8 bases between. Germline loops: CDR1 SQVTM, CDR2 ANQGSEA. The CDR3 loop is CSVEIGTYEQYF. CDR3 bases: TGCAGCGTTGAGATAGGGACCTACGAGCAGTACTTC.